This TCR beta chain is drawn from a study of Graves' ophthalmopathy and Graves' hyperthyroidism. This clonotype was seen many times. Its antigen is unidentified. Study results and limitations: A roughly 80% specificity and 87.88% sensitivity were achieved by a 13-signature model that separated ophthalmopathy from stable hyperthyroidism.

Establishment of the diagnosis relied upon clinical symptoms, serum thyroxine, TRAb, thyroid ultrasound and orbital computed tomography. Amplification of the TCR beta CDR3 regions used RNA transcripts (as template). Second-round multiplex PCR followed a first-round RT-PCR using HTBI primers. TCRdb re-called the multiplex PCR reads through MiXCR, storing one row per CDR3 protein. The sample consists of about 620,000 distinct CDR3 sequences, approximately 21% of them appearing once. The specimen was peripheral blood. This receptor was taken from a woman between 18 and 30 years old with stable Graves' hyperthyroidism. Some clones in this sample may be carry-over from other donors' samples.

CDR3 nucleotides: TGTGCCAGCAGCCACTCTAGCGGGAACTCCTACGAGCAGTACTTC. It codes for CASSHSSGNSYEQYF. This chain connects TRBV28 to TRBJ2-7; 9 nucleotides align to TRBD2. J lost 0 bases, V lost 6 bases, and 6 bases had no gene match. CDR1 and CDR2 (germline): MDHEN, SYDVKM. This CDR3 has 15 amino acids. Full variable domain (missing parts from reference TRBV28 and TRBJ2-7): DVKVTQSSRYLVKRTGEKVFLECVQDMDHENMFWYRQDPGLGLRLIYFSYDVKMKEKGDIPEGYSVSREKKERFSLILESASTNQTSMYLCASSHSSGNSYEQYFGPGTRLTVT.